The 6 T cell receptor beta chains given below trace back to one sample, sequenced in a study of regulatory T cells in long-lasting Graves disease. Investigators prepared the TCR beta libraries by applying iRepertoire HTBI primers and Arm-PCR of CDR3 regions. TCRdb independently ran MiXCR on the multiplex PCR reads; one entry per CDR3 protein. The sample holds hundreds of thousands of distinct CDR3 sequences; around 15% are singletons and the top ten take about 20%. The sample's time point: newly diagnosed GD, antithyroid drugs for less than 3 months. The TCR library was made from RNA that had been extracted from PBMCs in TRIzol. Here the sequenced sample was peripheral blood mononuclear cells (PBMCs), taken at new diagnosis, from a patient treated with antithyroid drugs. These receptors all come from a female donor with Graves disease.

At least ten counts were recorded for this clonotype. The gene calls are TRBV19 and TRBJ1-1; the D is unclear. Between the trimmed V and J ends, which lost 2 bases and 8 bases, there was a span of 12 bases. The CDR3 has 13 amino acids. Germline lookup yields CDR1 LNHDA and CDR2 SQIVND (reference sequence). Here the CDR3 reads CASSIWREAEAFF. The CDR3 DNA is TGTGCCAGTAGTATATGGCGGGAGGCAGAAGCTTTCTTT.

The CDR3 nucleotides are TGTGCCAGCAACCTCACCGCGTGGGACAGGGGGCTCTACGAGCAGTACTTC. Residues: CASNLTAWDRGLYEQYF. The rearrangement uses TRBV11-1 and TRBJ2-7, with TRBD1 matching 12 bases. From germline, CDR1 is SGHAT and CDR2 FQDESV (reference sequence). V lost 7 bases, J lost 3 bases, and 13 bases stayed unmatched. The CDR3 runs to 17 residues. Drawing the rest from reference TRBV11-1 and TRBJ2-7, the complete variable domain is EAEVAQSPRYKITEKSQAVAFWCDPISGHATLYWYRQILGQGPELLVQFQDESVVDDSQLPKDRFSAERLKGVDSTLKIQPAELGDSAMYLCASNLTAWDRGLYEQYFGPGTRLTVT.

This clonotype was detected many times. This chain links TRBV28 with TRBJ2-3; a weak D match, TRBD2 (5 bases). This CDR3 contains 12 residues. V was trimmed by 6 bases and J by 10 bases, leaving 14 bases between them. Per the germline V gene, CDR1 is MDHEN and CDR2 is SYDVKM. In DNA form, the CDR3 reads TGTGCCAGCAGAAAACAGCGGAGATCGCAGTATTTT. Residues: CASRKQRRSQYF.

This clonotype was detected many times. This chain connects TRBV18 to TRBJ2-3; D unresolved. Germline V CDR1 and CDR2: KGHSH, LQKENI. V was trimmed by 0 bases and J by 1 base, leaving 5 bases between them. This CDR3 contains 14 residues. The CDR3 region has the DNA TGTGCCAGCTCACCACCGGTAGGCACAGATACGCAGTATTTT. Translated: CASSPPVGTDTQYF.

This clonotype was detected only a few times. The genes are TRBV20-1 and TRBJ2-2, with TRBD2 matching over 7 bases. CDR1 is DFQATT and CDR2 is SNEGSKA in the germline V gene (reference sequence). J was trimmed by 5 bases and V by 7 bases; bases with no gene match: 10. This CDR3 is 14 amino acids long. This CDR3 is CSGYAGVGTGELFF. The CDR3 bases are TGCAGTGGGTATGCGGGAGTCGGAACCGGGGAGCTGTTTTTT.

The rearrangement joins TRBV4-1 to TRBJ2-3, with unresolved D. CDR1 and CDR2 (germline): MGHRA, YSYEKL. V lost 2 bases and J 4 bases, leaving 10 bases between the germline ends. The CDR3 spans 14 residues. This CDR3 is CASSQREAADTQYF. The CDR3 DNA reads as TGCGCCAGCAGCCAAAGAGAGGCGGCAGATACGCAGTATTTT.